This note documents a single T cell receptor beta chain sequence. The antigen is unknown. It is likely a read error, because the conserved phenylalanine at the end of the CDR3 is missing. This CDR3 is built from 14 residues. Germline V lookup: CDR1 SGHTA, CDR2 FQGTGA. Deletions cut 4 bases from V and 3 bases from J, with 11 bases between. TCRdb called the multiplex PCR reads again in MiXCR, with one record for every CDR3 protein. The table records approximately 150,000 distinct CDR3 sequences, roughly 35% of them present only once. The lymph nodes were axillary draining lymph nodes from breast cancer patients. The sample belongs to a study of breast tumors, draining lymph nodes, adjacent tissues. Regarding the study as a whole: Tumors had less TCR diversity than lymph nodes, more than nontumor tissue. Compared with basal-like, luminal-like tumors shared significantly more repertoire with nontumor tissue. The data were judged consistent with most tumor T cells coming from lymph node and expanding in tumor. Tumor T cell lymph node origin was a supported hypothesis, not proven.

The rearrangement joins TRBV7-3 to TRBJ2-3, with a possible D match to TRBD2 (6 bases). This receptor was taken from a female donor with breast cancer. Some clones in this sample may be carry-over from other donors' samples. The source material was axillary lymph node tissue. CDR3 sequence reads: CASSSGTLTDTQYL. CDR3 bases: TGTGCCAGCAGCTCAGGGACTTTGACAGATACGCAGTATCTT.